Listed below are T cell receptor beta chains from one sample, sequenced in a study of blood T cell repertoires in COVID-19. Profiled with immunoSEQ multiplex PCR; TCRdb holds only in-frame clones, not every one. Of a few hundred thousand clones in the sample, about four fifths were seen once. Sequencing was performed on PBMCs or T cells enriched from blood (not recorded which). The receptor set was obtained from a man aged 40-49 years who had been exposed to COVID-19. CDR3s include the opening cysteine and the closing phenylalanine or tryptophan. D genes are given only for firm matches. The size of a clone is reported for some rows only, either as once, few or many, or as a class for expanded clones.

v_call,clone_size,d_call,j_call,cdr3_aa,cdr3_nt
TRBV20-1,once,-,TRBJ2-7,CSASEDSTIREQYF,TGCAGTGCTAGTGAGGACAGCACGATTCGAGAGCAGTACTTC
TRBV27,-,TRBD1,TRBJ1-2,CASSRDRLLGYTF,TGTGCCAGCAGTCGGGACAGGCTCCTAGGCTACACCTTC
TRBV5-4,few,TRBD2,TRBJ2-2,CASSLASGSTGELFF,TGTGCCAGCAGCTTGGCCAGCGGGAGTACCGGGGAGCTGTTTTTT
TRBV19,-,-,TRBJ2-1,CASSIGRAEYNEQFF,TGTGCCAGTAGTATAGGGAGGGCCGAATACAATGAGCAGTTCTTC
TRBV4-1,-,-,TRBJ2-3,CASSRSGDTQYF,TGCGCCAGCAGCCGGAGCGGGGATACGCAGTATTTT
TRBV7-9,-,-,TRBJ2-7,CASSSSDYKSYEQYF,TGTGCCAGCAGCTCATCAGATTATAAATCCTACGAGCAGTACTTC
TRBV10-3,once,-,TRBJ1-3,CAIQRALDTIYF,TGTGCCATCCAGAGGGCTTTAGACACCATATATTTT
TRBV12-3/TRBV12-4,once,-,TRBJ1-2,CASSFGGYGYTF,TGTGCCAGCAGTTTCGGGGGGTACGGCTACACCTTC
TRBV9,-,-,TRBJ2-1,CASSVEASSYNEQFF,TGTGCCAGCAGCGTAGAGGCTAGCTCCTACAATGAGCAGTTCTTC
TRBV27,-,-,TRBJ1-6,CASRTKASSYNSPLHF,TGTGCCAGCAGGACAAAGGCCAGCTCCTATAATTCACCCCTCCACTTT
TRBV7-8,-,TRBD1,TRBJ1-3,CASGDSASGNTIYF,TGTGCCAGCGGGGACAGCGCCTCTGGAAACACCATATATTTT
TRBV6-5,-,-,TRBJ1-1,CASSSRQTNTEAFF,TGTGCCAGCAGTTCGCGACAGACGAACACTGAAGCTTTCTTT
TRBV27,few,-,TRBJ1-2,CASSLPPEYREDGYTF,TGTGCCAGCAGTTTACCCCCTGAGTACCGGGAGGATGGCTACACCTTC
TRBV6-5,-,TRBD1,TRBJ2-7,CASRRLDRVYEQYF,TGTGCCAGCAGGAGGCTGGACAGGGTATACGAGCAGTACTTC
TRBV19,-,-,TRBJ1-3,CASSKAGRESSGNTIYF,TGTGCCAGTAGTAAGGCAGGGCGAGAATCCTCTGGAAACACCATATATTTT
TRBV7-8,-,TRBD1,TRBJ1-5,CASSSTGGRGNQPQHF,TGTGCCAGCAGCTCCACAGGGGGCCGAGGCAATCAGCCCCAGCATTTT
TRBV6-5,-,-,TRBJ1-1,CASRNTGLMNTEAFF,TGTGCCAGCAGAAATACAGGCCTCATGAACACTGAAGCTTTCTTT
TRBV27,-,TRBD1,TRBJ1-1,CACAQTGVDTEAFF,TGTGCATGCGCCCAAACAGGGGTGGACACTGAAGCTTTCTTT
TRBV19,-,TRBD2,TRBJ2-1,CASKSAGEFYNEQFF,TGTGCCAGTAAATCCGCGGGAGAATTCTACAATGAGCAGTTCTTC